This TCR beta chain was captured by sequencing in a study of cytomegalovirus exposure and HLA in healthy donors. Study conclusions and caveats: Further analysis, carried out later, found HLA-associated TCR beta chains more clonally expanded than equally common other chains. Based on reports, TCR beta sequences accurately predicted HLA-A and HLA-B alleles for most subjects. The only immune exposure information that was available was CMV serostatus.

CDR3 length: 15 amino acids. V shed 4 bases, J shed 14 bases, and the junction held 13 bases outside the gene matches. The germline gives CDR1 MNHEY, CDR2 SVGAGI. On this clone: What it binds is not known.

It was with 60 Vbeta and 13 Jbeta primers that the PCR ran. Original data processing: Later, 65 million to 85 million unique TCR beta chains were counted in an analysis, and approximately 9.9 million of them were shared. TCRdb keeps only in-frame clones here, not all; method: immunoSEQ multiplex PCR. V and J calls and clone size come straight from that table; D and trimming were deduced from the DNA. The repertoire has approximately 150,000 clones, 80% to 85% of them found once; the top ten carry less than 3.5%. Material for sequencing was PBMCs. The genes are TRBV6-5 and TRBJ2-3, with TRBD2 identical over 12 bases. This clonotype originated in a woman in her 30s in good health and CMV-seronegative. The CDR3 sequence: CASSSLAGGPVCPYF. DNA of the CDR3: TGTGCCAGCAGTTCCCTAGCGGGGGGGCCCGTGTGTCCGTATTTT.